This TCR beta chain was captured in a study of cytomegalovirus exposure and HLA in healthy donors. This clone appeared a few times. With 60 Vbeta and 13 Jbeta primers, the PCR was carried out. Only in-frame clones appear in the TCRdb table, and some are missing; sequencing was by immunoSEQ multiplex PCR. Of approximately 80,000 clones listed, 72% are singletons. CDR3 length: 11 residues. Germline CDR1 is MRHNA and CDR2 is SNTAGT. V lost 6 bases and J lost 8, with 10 bases in between. This sequence originates from a middle-aged woman in good health and CMV-seropositive. The V call is TRBV6-4, the J call TRBJ1-2; D perhaps matches TRBD1 (5 bases). The sequencing input was PBMCs. Here the CDR3 DNA reads TGTGCCAGCAGGGGCCGACAGGGCTACACCTTC. Amino acids: CASRGRQGYTF.